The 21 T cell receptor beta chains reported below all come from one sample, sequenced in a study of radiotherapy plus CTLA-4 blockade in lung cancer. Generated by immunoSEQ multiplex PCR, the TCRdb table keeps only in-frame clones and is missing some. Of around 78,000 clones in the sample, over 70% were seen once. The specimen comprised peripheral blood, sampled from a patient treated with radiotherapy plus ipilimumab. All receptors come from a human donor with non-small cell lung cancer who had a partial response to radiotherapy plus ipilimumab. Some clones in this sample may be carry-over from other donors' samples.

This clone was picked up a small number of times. DNA of the CDR3: TGTGCCAGCAGTGGGGGGGCCGGTGAAAAACTGTTTTTT. This sequence encodes CASSGGAGEKLFF. The chain links TRBV5-4 to TRBJ1-4, with D possibly matching TRBD1 (6 bases). Germline assignment: CDR1 SGHNT and CDR2 YYREEE (reference sequence). This CDR3 contains 13 residues. The ends were cut back, 5 bases at V and 7 bases at J, with 12 bases in the middle. The whole variable domain, filled in from reference TRBV5-4 and TRBJ1-4, reads ETGVTQSPTHLIKTRGQQVTLRCSSQSGHNTVSWYQQALGQGPQFIFQYYREEENGRGNFPPRFSGLQFPNYSSELNVNALELDDSALYLCASSGGAGEKLFFGSGTQLSVL.

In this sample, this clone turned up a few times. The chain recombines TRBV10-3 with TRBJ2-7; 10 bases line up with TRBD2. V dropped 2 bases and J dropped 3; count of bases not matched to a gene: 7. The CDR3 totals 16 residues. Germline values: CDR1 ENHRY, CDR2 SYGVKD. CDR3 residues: CAISEGMASGSYEQYF. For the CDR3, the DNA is TGTGCCATCAGTGAGGGGATGGCTAGCGGGAGCTACGAGCAGTACTTC.

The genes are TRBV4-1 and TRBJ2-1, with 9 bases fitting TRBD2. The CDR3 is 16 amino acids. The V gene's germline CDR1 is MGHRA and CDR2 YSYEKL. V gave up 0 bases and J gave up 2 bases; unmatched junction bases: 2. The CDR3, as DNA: TGCGCCAGCAGCCAAGATGTAGCGGGGGCCTACAATGAGCAGTTCTTC. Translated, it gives CASSQDVAGAYNEQFF.

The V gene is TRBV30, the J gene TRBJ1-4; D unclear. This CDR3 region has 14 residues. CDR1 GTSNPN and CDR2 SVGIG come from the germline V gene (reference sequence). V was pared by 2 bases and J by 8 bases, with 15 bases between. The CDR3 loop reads CAWSIDLAREKLFF. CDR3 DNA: TGTGCCTGGAGTATCGATTTGGCCCGAGAAAAACTGTTTTTT. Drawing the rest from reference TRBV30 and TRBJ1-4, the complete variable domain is SQTIHQWPATLVQPVGSPLSLECTVEGTSNPNLYWYRQAAGRGLQLLFYSVGIGQISSEVPQNLSASRPQDRQFILSSKKLLLSDSGFYLCAWSIDLAREKLFFGSGTQLSVL.

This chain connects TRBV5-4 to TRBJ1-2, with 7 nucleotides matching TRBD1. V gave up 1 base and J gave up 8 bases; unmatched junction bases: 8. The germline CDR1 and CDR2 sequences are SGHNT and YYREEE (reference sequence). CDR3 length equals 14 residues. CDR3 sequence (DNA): TGTGCCAGCAGCTTGCCCCGGACAGGAAAGGGCTACACCTTC. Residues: CASSLPRTGKGYTF.

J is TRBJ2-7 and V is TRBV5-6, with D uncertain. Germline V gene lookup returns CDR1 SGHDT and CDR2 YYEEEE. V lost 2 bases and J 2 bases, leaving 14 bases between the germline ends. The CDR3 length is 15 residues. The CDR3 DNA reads TGTGCCAGCAGCTTACTCGGTCCAAGCGCCTACGAGCAGTACTTC. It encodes CASSLLGPSAYEQYF.

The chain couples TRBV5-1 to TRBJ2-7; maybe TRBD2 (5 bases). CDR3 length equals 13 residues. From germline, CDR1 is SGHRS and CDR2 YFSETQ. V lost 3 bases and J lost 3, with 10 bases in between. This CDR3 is CASSSRTGYEQYF. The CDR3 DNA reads TGCGCCAGCAGCTCCCGGACTGGCTACGAGCAGTACTTC.

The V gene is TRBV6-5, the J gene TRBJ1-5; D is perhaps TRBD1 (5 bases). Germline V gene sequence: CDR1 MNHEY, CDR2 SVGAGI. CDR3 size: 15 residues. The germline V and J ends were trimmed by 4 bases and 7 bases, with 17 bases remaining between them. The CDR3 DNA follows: TGTGCCAGCAGTTCCGGGCAGGGCGAAAGACAGCCCCAGCATTTT. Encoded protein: CASSSGQGERQPQHF.

CDR3 sequence reads: CASSLERTSDNEQFF. The CDR3 region has the DNA TGCGCCAGCAGCTTGGAAAGGACTAGCGACAATGAGCAGTTCTTC. The chain recombines TRBV5-1 with TRBJ2-1; 9 bases match TRBD2. Germline CDR1 reads SGHRS; CDR2 reads YFSETQ. CDR3 length: 15 amino acids. The V and J ends lost 0 bases and 5 bases, in that order; junction bases with no gene match: 3. Drawing the rest from reference TRBV5-1 and TRBJ2-1, the complete variable domain is KAGVTQTPRYLIKTRGQQVTLSCSPISGHRSVSWYQQTPGQGLQFLFEYFSETQRNKGNFPGRFSGRQFSNSRSEMNVSTLELGDSALYLCASSLERTSDNEQFFGPGTRLTVL.

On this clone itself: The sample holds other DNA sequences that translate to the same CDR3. In nucleotides, the CDR3 is TGTGCCAGCAGCCAAGCTGGGGGGGGATCTTTCGCTGAAGCTTTCTTT. It yields the protein CASSQAGGGSFAEAFF. The genes are TRBV4-2 and TRBJ1-1, with a possible D match to TRBD1 (5 bases). Germline V gene sequence: CDR1 LGHNA, CDR2 YNFKEQ. The length of the CDR3 is 16 residues. V lost 1 base and J 6 bases, leaving 18 bases between the germline ends.

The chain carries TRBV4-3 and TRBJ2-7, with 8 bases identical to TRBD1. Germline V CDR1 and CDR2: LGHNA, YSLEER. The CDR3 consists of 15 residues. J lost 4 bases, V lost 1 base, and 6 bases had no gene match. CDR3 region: CASSQGLDRAYEQYF. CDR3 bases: TGCGCCAGCAGCCAAGGGTTGGACAGGGCGTACGAGCAGTACTTC.

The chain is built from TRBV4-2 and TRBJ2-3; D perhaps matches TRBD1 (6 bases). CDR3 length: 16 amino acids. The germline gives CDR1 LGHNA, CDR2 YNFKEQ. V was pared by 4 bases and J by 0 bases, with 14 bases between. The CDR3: CASSPRDITSTDTQYF. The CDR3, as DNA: TGTGCCAGCAGCCCAAGGGACATTACTAGCACAGATACGCAGTATTTT.

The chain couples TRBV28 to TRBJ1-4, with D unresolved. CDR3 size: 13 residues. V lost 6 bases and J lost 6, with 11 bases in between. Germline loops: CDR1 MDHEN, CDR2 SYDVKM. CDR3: CASSSGFYEKLFF. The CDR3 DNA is TGTGCCAGCAGCTCGGGGTTCTATGAAAAACTGTTTTTT.

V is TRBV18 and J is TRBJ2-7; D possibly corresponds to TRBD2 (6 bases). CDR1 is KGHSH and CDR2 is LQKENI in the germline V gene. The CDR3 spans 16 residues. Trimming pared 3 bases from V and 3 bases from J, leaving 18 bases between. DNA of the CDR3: TGTGCCAGCTCACCGGGGCCACGGAGGGAGAACTACGAGCAGTACTTC. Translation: CASSPGPRRENYEQYF.

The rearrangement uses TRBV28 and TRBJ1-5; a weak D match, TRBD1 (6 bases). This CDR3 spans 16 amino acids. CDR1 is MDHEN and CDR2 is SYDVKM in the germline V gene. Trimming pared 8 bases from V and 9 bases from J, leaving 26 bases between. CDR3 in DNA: TGTGCCAGCGCAACTCAGGGAAGGGGGATTTATCGGCCCCAGCATTTT. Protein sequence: CASATQGRGIYRPQHF.

CDR3: CASSPGFSGEKLFF. The CDR3 DNA is TGTGCCAGCAGTCCGGGCTTCAGCGGTGAAAAACTGTTTTTT. The chain joins TRBV6-5 to TRBJ1-4, with no clear D. V was shortened by 5 bases and J by 7 bases, with 14 bases between the two germline ends. CDR1 MNHEY and CDR2 SVGAGI come from the germline V gene. The CDR3 is 14 amino acids.

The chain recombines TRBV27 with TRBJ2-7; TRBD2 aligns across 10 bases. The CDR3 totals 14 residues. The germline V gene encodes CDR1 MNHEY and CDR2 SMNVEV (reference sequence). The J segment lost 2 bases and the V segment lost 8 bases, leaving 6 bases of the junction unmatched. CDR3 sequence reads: CASSSLAGTYEQYF. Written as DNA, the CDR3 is TGTGCCAGCTCATCACTAGCGGGAACCTACGAGCAGTACTTC.

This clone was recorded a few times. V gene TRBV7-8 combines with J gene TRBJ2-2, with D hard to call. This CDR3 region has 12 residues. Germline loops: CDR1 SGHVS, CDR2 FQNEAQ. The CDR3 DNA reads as TGTTTGTGGGCAGAGAACACCGGGGAGCTGTTTTTT. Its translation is CLWAENTGELFF.

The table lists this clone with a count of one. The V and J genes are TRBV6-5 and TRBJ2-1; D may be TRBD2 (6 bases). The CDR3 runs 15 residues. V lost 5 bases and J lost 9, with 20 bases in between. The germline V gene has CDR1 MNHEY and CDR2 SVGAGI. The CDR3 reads CASSKTGTPGSEQFF. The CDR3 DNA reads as TGTGCCAGCAGTAAAACCGGGACTCCTGGTAGTGAGCAGTTCTTC.

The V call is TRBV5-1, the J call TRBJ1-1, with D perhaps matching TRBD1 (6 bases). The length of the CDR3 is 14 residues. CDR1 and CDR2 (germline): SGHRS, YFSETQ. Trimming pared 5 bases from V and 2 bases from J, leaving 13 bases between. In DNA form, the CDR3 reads TGCGCCAGCAGTTGGGGGACACTCAACACTGAAGCTTTCTTT. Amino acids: CASSWGTLNTEAFF. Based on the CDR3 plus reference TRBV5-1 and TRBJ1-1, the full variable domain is KAGVTQTPRYLIKTRGQQVTLSCSPISGHRSVSWYQQTPGQGLQFLFEYFSETQRNKGNFPGRFSGRQFSNSRSEMNVSTLELGDSALYLCASSWGTLNTEAFFGQGTRLTVV.

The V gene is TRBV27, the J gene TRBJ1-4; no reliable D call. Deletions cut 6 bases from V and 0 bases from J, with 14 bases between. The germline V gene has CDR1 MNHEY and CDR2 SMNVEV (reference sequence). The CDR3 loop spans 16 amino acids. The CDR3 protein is CASRPHELATNEKLFF. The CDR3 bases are TGTGCCAGCAGGCCTCATGAGCTTGCAACTAATGAAAAACTGTTTTTT.